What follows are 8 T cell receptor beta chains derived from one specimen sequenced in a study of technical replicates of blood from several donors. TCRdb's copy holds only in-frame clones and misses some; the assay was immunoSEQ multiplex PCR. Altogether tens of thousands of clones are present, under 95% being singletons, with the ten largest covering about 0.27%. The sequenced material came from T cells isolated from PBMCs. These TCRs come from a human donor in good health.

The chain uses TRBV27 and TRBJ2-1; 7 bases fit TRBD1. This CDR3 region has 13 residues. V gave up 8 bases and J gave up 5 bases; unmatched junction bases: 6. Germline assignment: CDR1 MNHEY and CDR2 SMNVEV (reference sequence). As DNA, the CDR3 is TGTGCCAGCCGTCAGGGGGTCCACAATGAGCAGTTCTTC. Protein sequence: CASRQGVHNEQFF.

The CDR3 coding sequence is TGCGCCAGCAGCCAAGATAGCCAGGGAGGTTCCTACGAGCAGTACTTC. Amino acid sequence: CASSQDSQGGSYEQYF. V is TRBV4-1 and J is TRBJ2-7, with a weak D call TRBD2 (6 bases). Germline V CDR1 and CDR2: MGHRA, YSYEKL. V gave up 0 bases and J gave up 1 base, with 13 bases separating them. The CDR3 loop spans 16 amino acids.

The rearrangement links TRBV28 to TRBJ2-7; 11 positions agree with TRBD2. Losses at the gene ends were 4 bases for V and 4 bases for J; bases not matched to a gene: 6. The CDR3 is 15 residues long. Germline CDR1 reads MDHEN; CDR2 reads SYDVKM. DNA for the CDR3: TGTGCCAGCAGTTCCCCGGGACTAGCGGTGTACGAGCAGTACTTC. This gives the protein CASSSPGLAVYEQYF.

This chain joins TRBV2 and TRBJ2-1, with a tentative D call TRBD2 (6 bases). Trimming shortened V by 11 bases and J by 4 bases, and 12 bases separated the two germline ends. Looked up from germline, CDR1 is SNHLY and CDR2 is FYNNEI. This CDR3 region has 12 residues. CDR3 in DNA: TGTGCCGGCCGAGGAGGGTACAATGAGCAGTTCTTC. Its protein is CAGRGGYNEQFF. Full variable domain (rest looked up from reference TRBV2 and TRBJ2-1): EPEVTQTPSHQVTQMGQEVILRCVPISNHLYFYWYRQILGQKVEFLVSFYNNEISEKSEIFDDQFSVERPDGSNFTLKIRSTKLEDSAMYFCAGRGGYNEQFFGPGTRLTVL.

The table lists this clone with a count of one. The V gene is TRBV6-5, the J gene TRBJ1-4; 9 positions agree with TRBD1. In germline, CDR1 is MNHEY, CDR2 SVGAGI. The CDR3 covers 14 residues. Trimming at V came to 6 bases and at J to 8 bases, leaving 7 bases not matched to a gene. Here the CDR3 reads CASRGGTGYEKLFF. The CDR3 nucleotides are TGTGCCAGCAGGGGCGGGACAGGGTACGAAAAACTGTTTTTT.

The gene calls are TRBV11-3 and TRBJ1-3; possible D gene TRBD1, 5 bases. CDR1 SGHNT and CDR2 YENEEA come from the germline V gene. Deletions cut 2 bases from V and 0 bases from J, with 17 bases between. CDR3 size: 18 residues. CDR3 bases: TGTGCCAGCAGCTTACGAGATGGGGGGGTTCGCTCTGGAAACACCATATATTTT. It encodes CASSLRDGGVRSGNTIYF.

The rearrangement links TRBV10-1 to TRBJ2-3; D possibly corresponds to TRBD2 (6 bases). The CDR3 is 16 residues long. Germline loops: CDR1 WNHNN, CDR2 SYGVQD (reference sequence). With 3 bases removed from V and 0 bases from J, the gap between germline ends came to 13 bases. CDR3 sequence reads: CASSDPGTSSTDTQYF. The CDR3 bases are TGCGCCAGCAGTGACCCCGGGACTTCTAGCACAGATACGCAGTATTTT.

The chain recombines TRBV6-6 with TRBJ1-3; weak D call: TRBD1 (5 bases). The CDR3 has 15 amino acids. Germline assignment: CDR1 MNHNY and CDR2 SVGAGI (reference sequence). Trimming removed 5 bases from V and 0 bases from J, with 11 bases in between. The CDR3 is CASSPQEPSGNTIYF. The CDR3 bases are TGTGCCAGCAGTCCACAGGAACCCTCTGGAAACACCATATATTTT.